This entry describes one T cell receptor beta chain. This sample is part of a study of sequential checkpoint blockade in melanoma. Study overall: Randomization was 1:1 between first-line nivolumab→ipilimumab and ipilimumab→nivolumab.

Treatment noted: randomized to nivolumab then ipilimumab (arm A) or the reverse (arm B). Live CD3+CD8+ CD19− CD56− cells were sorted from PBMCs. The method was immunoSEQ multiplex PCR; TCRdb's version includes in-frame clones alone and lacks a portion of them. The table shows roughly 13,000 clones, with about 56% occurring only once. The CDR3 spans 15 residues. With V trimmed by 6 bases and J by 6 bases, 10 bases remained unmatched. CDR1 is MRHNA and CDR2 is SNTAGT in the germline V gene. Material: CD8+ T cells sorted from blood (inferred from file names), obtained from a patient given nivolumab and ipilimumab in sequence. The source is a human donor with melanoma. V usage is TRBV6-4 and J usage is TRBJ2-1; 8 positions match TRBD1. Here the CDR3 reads CASSTDRGAGNEQFF. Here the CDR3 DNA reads TGTGCCAGCAGCACCGACAGGGGCGCGGGCAATGAGCAGTTCTTC.